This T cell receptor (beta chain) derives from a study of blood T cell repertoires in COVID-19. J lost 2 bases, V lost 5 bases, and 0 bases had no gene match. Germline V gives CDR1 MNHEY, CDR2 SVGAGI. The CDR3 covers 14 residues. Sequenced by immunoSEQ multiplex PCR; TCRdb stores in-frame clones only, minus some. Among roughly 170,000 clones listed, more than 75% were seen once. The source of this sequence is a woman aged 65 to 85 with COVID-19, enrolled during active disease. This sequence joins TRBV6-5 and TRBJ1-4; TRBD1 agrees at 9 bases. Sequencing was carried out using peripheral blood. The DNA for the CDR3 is TGTGCCAGCAGTACAGGGGGCACTAATGAAAAACTGTTTTTT. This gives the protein CASSTGGTNEKLFF.